The 21 T cell receptor beta chains given below trace back to one sample, sequenced in a study of metastatic and nonmetastatic thyroid tumors. No patient had received any treatment before thyroid surgery. With MiXCR, TCRdb called clones anew from the PCR reads. The sample contains more than 13,000 clones, about 25% of which appear only once. The source material was blood. These receptors were collected from a female donor with papillary thyroid cancer or a benign thyroid nodule (not recorded which). Some clones in this sample may be carry-over from other donors' samples.

A remark on this clone: Mismatch with germline at one junction end may stem from a read error. The chain is built from TRBV24-1 and TRBJ2-7, with D perhaps assigned TRBD1 or TRBD2 (6 bases each). CDR3 length equals 12 residues. Germline V lookup: CDR1 KGHDR, CDR2 SFDVKD. The CDR3 DNA sequence: TGTGCCACCCGTGAGGGGGGACACGAGCAGTACTTC. It yields the protein CATREGGHEQYF.

This clone is classed as medium-sized. V and J are TRBV12-3 or TRBV12-4 and TRBJ2-1; no clear D gene. Trimming took off 1 base at V and 9 bases at J, with 4 bases between the two ends. The CDR3 spans 11 residues. CDR3 loop: CASSLVVEQFF. The CDR3, as DNA: TGTGCCAGCAGTTTAGTTGTTGAGCAGTTCTTC.

In its sample, this clone ranks as medium-sized (0.01 to 0.1%). The chain has TRBV2 and TRBJ1-2; TRBD1 agrees at 7 bases. The V and J ends lost 2 bases and 6 bases, in that order; junction bases with no gene match: 6. The CDR3 loop spans 14 amino acids. CDR1 and CDR2 (germline): SNHLY, FYNNEI. In nucleotides, the CDR3 is TGTGCCAGCAGTGAAACAGGGGAATCCGATGGCTACACCTTC. Translating gives CASSETGESDGYTF.

This clone was detected ten times or more. The chain joins TRBV24-1 to TRBJ2-1; D may match TRBD1 or TRBD2 (6 bases each). This CDR3 comprises 16 residues. Germline-derived CDR1 and CDR2 are KGHDR and SFDVKD. V gave up 5 bases and J gave up 1 base, with 14 bases separating them. The CDR3, as DNA: TGTGCCACCAGTGGGGCAAGGGGGGCTTCCTACAATGAGCAGTTCTTC. This encodes CATSGARGASYNEQFF.

This clone was seen repeatedly, ten times or more. The CDR3 here is CASSLVQSTDTQYF. The CDR3 region has the DNA TGCGCCAGCAGCTTGGTGCAGAGCACAGATACGCAGTATTTT. The rearrangement links TRBV5-1 to TRBJ2-3, with D unclear. CDR3 length: 14 residues. V was pared by 0 bases and J by 0 bases, with 5 bases between. In germline, CDR1 is SGHRS, CDR2 YFSETQ.

With regard to this clone: Its ends do not fully match the called genes, so a read error is possible. The gene calls are TRBV6-6 and TRBJ1-1; no clear D gene. Germline V lookup: CDR1 MNHNY, CDR2 SVGAGI (reference sequence). The length of the CDR3 is 14 residues. The CDR3 DNA follows: TGTGTCAGCAGTTACGCCAGGATGAACACTGAGGCTTTCTTT. Amino acids: CVSSYARMNTEAFF.

This clone was recorded at least ten times. The rearrangement links TRBV7-3 to TRBJ2-2, with TRBD2 as a possible D gene (6 bases). The CDR3 spans 15 residues. V lost 4 bases and J 6 bases, leaving 15 bases between the germline ends. From germline, CDR1 is SGHTA and CDR2 FQGTGA. Here the CDR3 reads CASSSGDSPAGELFF. The CDR3 DNA reads TGTGCCAGCAGCTCGGGGGACTCTCCGGCCGGGGAGCTGTTTTTT.

J is TRBJ2-7 and V is TRBV11-3, with 7 bases fitting TRBD1. There are 14 residues in the CDR3. V gave up 5 bases and J gave up 10 bases; unmatched junction bases: 14. Germline V CDR1 and CDR2: SGHNT, YENEEA. The CDR3 DNA reads as TGTGCCAGCAGCCCCCACCGTACCACAGGGGCTCAGTACTTC. This translates into CASSPHRTTGAQYF.

The CDR3 sequence is CASSIGGLTNTGELFF. CDR3 sequence (DNA): TGTGCCAGTAGTATAGGGGGGCTAACGAACACCGGGGAGCTGTTTTTT. V and J are TRBV19 and TRBJ2-2; D possibly corresponds to TRBD1 (6 bases). Germline-derived CDR1 and CDR2 are LNHDA and SQIVND (reference sequence). The CDR3 covers 16 residues. The V end lost 1 base, the J end lost 0 bases, and 9 bases lay between the germline ends.

In the case of this clone: One end of the junction is discordant with germline, which a read error may explain. Other DNA sequences within the sample encode an identical CDR3. The chain couples TRBV11-1 to TRBJ1-1; D uncertain. This CDR3 has 15 amino acids. Germline CDR1 reads SGHAT; CDR2 reads FQDESV (reference sequence). For the CDR3, the DNA is TGTGCCAGCAGCTTAGAAGGTGGGAGTGTCACTGAAGCCTTCTTT. Translated: CASSLEGGSVTEAFF.

This clone was picked up many times. The CDR3 coding sequence is TGTGCCAGCAGCTTGTTCGGGACAGGGGTCAACACTGAAGCTTTCTTT. This sequence encodes CASSLFGTGVNTEAFF. The rearrangement joins TRBV5-6 to TRBJ1-1; TRBD1 aligns across 10 bases. The junction had 5 bases not matched to a gene; V was cut back by 1 base and J by 2 bases. The CDR3 is made up of 16 amino acids. Germline V gives CDR1 SGHDT, CDR2 YYEEEE.

This clone was seen at least ten times. V is TRBV5-1 and J is TRBJ1-6; no clear D gene. V gave up 1 base and J gave up 6 bases, with 11 bases separating them. The germline gives CDR1 SGHRS, CDR2 YFSETQ. CDR3 length equals 15 residues. The DNA of the CDR3 is TGCGCCAGCAGCTTGTCTCACGGAACTAATTCACCCCTCCACTTT. Protein: CASSLSHGTNSPLHF. Full variable domain (rest looked up from reference TRBV5-1 and TRBJ1-6): KAGVTQTPRYLIKTRGQQVTLSCSPISGHRSVSWYQQTPGQGLQFLFEYFSETQRNKGNFPGRFSGRQFSNSRSEMNVSTLELGDSALYLCASSLSHGTNSPLHFGNGTRLTVT.

This clone was seen many times. Other DNA sequences of this sample code for an identical CDR3. This chain uses TRBV7-8 with TRBJ1-1; no clear D. Trimming took off 3 bases at V and 8 bases at J, with 7 bases between the two ends. This CDR3 contains 11 residues. Germline CDR1 and CDR2: SGHVS and FQNEAQ. CDR3 bases: TGTGCCAGCAGCTTTCCTGCCGAAGCTTTCTTT. Encoded protein: CASSFPAEAFF.

This clone was counted ten times or more. The J gene is TRBJ1-6, the V gene TRBV3-1; the D gene is possibly TRBD1 (5 bases). V lost 4 bases, J lost 5 bases, and 15 bases lay in between. This CDR3 comprises 16 residues. Germline V lookup: CDR1 LGHDT, CDR2 YNNKEL (reference sequence). CDR3: CASSPLLGADNSPLHF. CDR3 coding DNA: TGTGCCAGCAGCCCTCTTTTAGGGGCCGATAATTCACCCCTCCACTTT.

A remark on this clone: Sequence at one end of the junction differs from germline and may be a read error. V gene TRBV7-8 combines with J gene TRBJ1-1; the D is unclear. The CDR3 spans 15 residues. Per the germline V gene, CDR1 is SGHVS and CDR2 is FQNEAQ. CDR3 in amino acids: CASRLLGPMNTEAFF. The CDR3 DNA sequence: TGTGCCAGCAGACTGCTCGGGCCGATGAACACTGAGGCTTTCTTT.

In the case of this clone: The junction departs from the called germline gene at one end, perhaps through a read error. This chain links TRBV10-3 with TRBJ2-1; D is undetermined. Per germline, CDR1 ENHRY and CDR2 SYGVKD. The CDR3 spans 16 residues. The CDR3, as DNA: TGTGCCATCATTGAGTCCCACAGTGGCTCCTACAATGAGCAGTTCTTC. Its translation is CAIIESHSGSYNEQFF.

This clone is medium-sized in the sample. The chain employs TRBV10-1 and TRBJ2-7; D gene uncertain. CDR3 size: 12 residues. CDR1 is WNHNN, CDR2 SYGVQD, per germline (reference sequence). V lost 8 bases and J lost 0, with 8 bases in between. The DNA of the CDR3 is TGCGCCAGCCTCCTCGACTCCTACGAGCAGTACTTC. Residues: CASLLDSYEQYF.

J is TRBJ2-2 and V is TRBV3-1; D perhaps matches TRBD1 (6 bases). Germline V lookup: CDR1 LGHDT, CDR2 YNNKEL (reference sequence). CDR3 length: 19 amino acids. Trimming took off 1 base at V and 0 bases at J, with 18 bases between the two ends. The CDR3 here is CASSQVLRGGPANTGELFF. In DNA form, the CDR3 reads TGTGCCAGCAGCCAAGTCTTGAGAGGGGGACCCGCGAACACCGGGGAGCTGTTTTTT.

This clone was counted only a few times. The V call is TRBV5-1, the J call TRBJ2-5; D is undetermined. This CDR3 comprises 13 residues. Germline V lookup: CDR1 SGHRS, CDR2 YFSETQ. V lost 2 bases and J 7 bases, leaving 12 bases between the germline ends. The CDR3 spells CASSLGQRGTQYF. The CDR3 bases are TGCGCCAGCAGCTTAGGGCAGCGAGGGACCCAGTACTTC.

The gene calls are TRBV11-2 and TRBJ1-3; tentative D call: TRBD1 (5 bases). Germline loops: CDR1 SGHAT, CDR2 FQNNGV. V lost 0 bases, J lost 2 bases, and 11 bases lay in between. This CDR3 is built from 16 residues. CDR3 sequence reads: CASSLDSPGTGNTIYF. The CDR3 DNA follows: TGTGCCAGCAGCTTAGATTCTCCAGGGACTGGAAACACCATATATTTT.

This clone occurred many times. The chain couples TRBV5-6 to TRBJ2-7; 7 bases fit TRBD2. Trimming took 7 bases from V and 1 from J; bases not matched to a gene: 8. Germline loops: CDR1 SGHDT, CDR2 YYEEEE. This CDR3 has 14 residues. Written as DNA, the CDR3 is TGTGCCAGCCGGTTTGGTAGCGGGTCCTACGAGCAGTACTTC. Amino acid sequence: CASRFGSGSYEQYF.